The clone carrying this T cell receptor beta chain was observed a few times. Its matching antigen is unknown. At the DNA level, this CDR3 is encoded by other sequences in the same sample as well. The data are from a study of cytomegalovirus exposure and HLA in healthy donors. General study findings and limits: Most of the CMV-associated TCR beta chains (in a later analysis) appeared to be HLA-restricted. The productive fraction for most TCR beta V segments was about 90% or about 30% in an earlier analysis.

CDR1 is ENHRY and CDR2 is SYGVKD in the germline V gene. The CDR3 totals 14 residues. V lost 2 bases to trimming and J lost 2 bases, with 9 bases between them. 13 Jbeta primers and 60 Vbeta primers were used for the PCR. The data were produced by immunoSEQ multiplex PCR, yet TCRdb's version contains in-frame clones alone and is incomplete. The sample consists of approximately 130,000 clones, roughly 9% of them appearing once. This TCR came from a woman between 35 and 50 years old in good health and CMV-seropositive. This chain links TRBV10-3 with TRBJ1-2; weak D call: TRBD1 (5 bases). The sequenced material came from PBMCs. Written as DNA, the CDR3 is TGTGCCATCAGTGAGGCAGGGAGGAACTATGGCTACACCTTC. It encodes CAISEAGRNYGYTF.